Following are 32 T cell receptor beta chains from one sample sequenced in a study of T cell responses to AZD1222 COVID-19 vaccine. Some clones are missing from TCRdb's copy, which holds only in-frame ones; the method was immunoSEQ multiplex PCR. The sample contains 92,000 or so clones, 85% to 90% of which appear only once. Source: peripheral blood, taken on day 0 of AZD1222 vaccination. These receptors originate from an adult in good health.

The J gene is TRBJ2-7, the V gene TRBV9; TRBD1 agrees at 11 bases. The length of the CDR3 is 15 residues. Germline CDR1 is SGDLS and CDR2 is YYNGEE. Trimming took 3 bases from V and 3 from J; bases not matched to a gene: 5. The CDR3 loop reads CASSAGTGGVYEQYF. Here the CDR3 DNA reads TGTGCCAGCAGCGCCGGGACAGGGGGTGTCTACGAGCAGTACTTC.

This clone was seen a single time. V gene TRBV28 combines with J gene TRBJ2-7; 7 bases line up with TRBD1. CDR1 and CDR2 from the germline V gene are MDHEN and SYDVKM. The V and J ends lost 5 bases and 2 bases, in that order; junction bases with no gene match: 15. The CDR3 totals 17 residues. CDR3 protein: CASSPSAGGPITYEQYF. The DNA for the CDR3 is TGTGCCAGCAGTCCCTCGGCAGGGGGTCCAATAACCTACGAGCAGTACTTC.

A single count supports this clone. The identical CDR3 is also encoded by other nucleotide sequences in the sample. The chain couples TRBV27 to TRBJ2-7; weak D call: TRBD1 (6 bases). Germline-derived CDR1 and CDR2 are MNHEY and SMNVEV (reference sequence). This CDR3 is 13 amino acids long. V was shortened by 6 bases and J by 1 base, with 10 bases between the two germline ends. In DNA, the CDR3 is TGTGCCAGCAGCCCAGGGGCGTCCTACGAGCAGTACTTC. Its translation is CASSPGASYEQYF.

This sequence joins TRBV28 and TRBJ2-2, with 14 bases that match TRBD2. There are 17 residues in the CDR3. V lost 3 bases, J lost 8 bases, and 8 bases stayed unmatched. Germline-derived CDR1 and CDR2 are MDHEN and SYDVKM. In DNA, the CDR3 is TGTGCCAGCAGTTTGTGGAGACTAGCGGGAGGGCCGGGGGAGCTGTTTTTT. As protein: CASSLWRLAGGPGELFF.

The chain links TRBV19 to TRBJ2-7, with D possibly being TRBD2 (6 bases). The CDR3 runs 13 residues. The ends were cut back, 5 bases at V and 0 bases at J, with 8 bases in the middle. Germline V gene data show CDR1 as LNHDA and CDR2 as SQIVND (reference sequence). The CDR3 protein is CASSLGSSYEQYF. DNA of the CDR3: TGTGCCAGTAGTCTCGGGAGCTCCTACGAGCAGTACTTC.

The V call is TRBV3-1 (or the pseudogene TRBV3-2), the J call TRBJ2-7, with TRBD2 as a possible D gene (6 bases). This CDR3 is built from 13 residues. The V and J ends lost 4 bases and 1 base respectively, with 8 bases between them. Looked up from germline, CDR1 is LGHDT and CDR2 is YNNKEL (reference sequence). The CDR3 is CASSRDFSYEQYF. Here the CDR3 DNA reads TGTGCCAGCAGCCGGGACTTTTCCTACGAGCAGTACTTC.

This chain connects TRBV27 to TRBJ2-7; the D is unclear. Germline V gene data show CDR1 as MNHEY and CDR2 as SMNVEV (reference sequence). The CDR3 length is 11 residues. The CDR3 spells CAPTVFYEQYF. For the CDR3, the DNA is TGTGCTCCCACGGTATTCTACGAGCAGTACTTC.

The chain combines TRBV19 with TRBJ2-1; TRBD1 matches at 8 bases. CDR1 is LNHDA, CDR2 SQIVND, per germline (reference sequence). Trimming at V came to 7 bases and at J to 7 bases, leaving 12 bases not matched to a gene. CDR3 length equals 15 residues. The CDR3 nucleotides read TGTGCCAGTAAGACGGGGCAGGGGGCAGGTAATGAGCAGTTCTTC. It translates to CASKTGQGAGNEQFF.

The chain recombines TRBV6-2 or TRBV6-3 with TRBJ2-3; TRBD2 agrees at 14 bases. Germline loops: CDR1 MNHEY, CDR2 SVGEGT. Trimming took 2 bases from V and 6 from J; bases not matched to a gene: 13. The CDR3 has 19 residues. The CDR3 sequence: CASSYPTSGRDGTSDTQYF. The CDR3 coding sequence is TGTGCCAGCAGTTACCCGACTAGCGGGAGGGACGGTACATCGGATACGCAGTATTTT.

This clone was observed a handful of times. This chain connects TRBV5-1 to TRBJ2-2; tentative D call: TRBD1 (5 bases). V shed 3 bases and J shed 4 bases, with 13 bases lying between them. The CDR3 covers 15 residues. The germline CDR1 and CDR2 sequences are SGHRS and YFSETQ. The CDR3 protein is CASSWFEGATGELFF. The CDR3, as DNA: TGCGCCAGCAGCTGGTTCGAAGGGGCCACCGGGGAGCTGTTTTTT.

J is TRBJ2-5 and V is TRBV19, with D perhaps given as TRBD1 or TRBD2 (5 bases each). V shed 1 base and J shed 2 bases, with 11 bases lying between them. There are 15 residues in the CDR3. Germline V gene lookup returns CDR1 LNHDA and CDR2 SQIVND (reference sequence). The CDR3 DNA is TGTGCCAGTAGTATAGGAACAGGAGGTCAAGAGACCCAGTACTTC. The encoded protein is CASSIGTGGQETQYF.

This clone was counted once. This CDR3 reads CASSFSSGSYEQYF. The CDR3 nucleotides are TGTGCCAGCAGCTTCTCTAGCGGATCCTACGAGCAGTACTTC. This sequence joins TRBV7-2 and TRBJ2-7; 7 nucleotides line up with TRBD2. The CDR3 loop spans 14 amino acids. Germline trimming cut 3 bases from V and 1 base from J; bases unmatched to any gene: 3. In germline, CDR1 is SGHTA, CDR2 FQGNSA.

V usage is TRBV6-2 or TRBV6-3 and J usage is TRBJ1-1, with 9 nucleotides matching TRBD1. This CDR3 is built from 18 residues. Germline loops: CDR1 MNHEY, CDR2 SVGEGT. V was clipped by 3 bases and J by 0 bases; unmatched bases: 11. CDR3 in DNA: TGTGCCAGCAGTTATACATCCGGGACAGGGAGCATGAACACTGAAGCTTTCTTT. This translates into CASSYTSGTGSMNTEAFF.

The chain links TRBV11-3 to TRBJ2-1, with a tentative D call TRBD2 (5 bases). The ends were cut back, 5 bases at V and 6 bases at J, with 14 bases in the middle. There are 14 residues in the CDR3. The germline CDR1 and CDR2 sequences are SGHNT and YENEEA. For the CDR3, the DNA is TGTGCCAGCAGCCCCTCAACTAGTGGCAATGAGCAGTTCTTC. Residues: CASSPSTSGNEQFF.

This rearrangement joins TRBV28 to TRBJ1-3; 9 nucleotides align to TRBD1. This CDR3 is 17 amino acids long. V lost 7 bases and J lost 3; bases outside the gene matches: 13. Per the germline V gene, CDR1 is MDHEN and CDR2 is SYDVKM. The DNA for the CDR3 is TGTGCCAGCAACACAATAAGGACAGGGGACTTTGGAAACACCATATATTTT. It codes for CASNTIRTGDFGNTIYF.

The V gene is TRBV27, the J gene TRBJ2-7, with a possible D match to TRBD2 (5 bases). This CDR3 is built from 13 residues. Germline assignment: CDR1 MNHEY and CDR2 SMNVEV (reference sequence). V lost 2 bases and J lost 3, with 8 bases in between. In DNA, the CDR3 is TGTGCCAGCAGTTTAGGAGGACGCTACGAGCAGTACTTC. Translation: CASSLGGRYEQYF.

The V call is TRBV9, the J call TRBJ2-3; TRBD2 might be the D (6 bases). Deletions cut 6 bases from V and 6 bases from J, with 26 bases between. The CDR3 consists of 17 residues. Germline V gives CDR1 SGDLS, CDR2 YYNGEE. This CDR3 is CASIPWGSGAPGDTQYF. Written as DNA, the CDR3 is TGTGCCAGCATCCCCTGGGGTAGCGGCGCGCCAGGGGATACGCAGTATTTT.

J is TRBJ1-2 and V is TRBV30; no clear D. This CDR3 region has 13 residues. V was trimmed by 3 bases and J by 2 bases, leaving 10 bases between them. Germline V gives CDR1 GTSNPN, CDR2 SVGIG (reference sequence). The CDR3 region is CAWREGLNYGYTF. The CDR3, as DNA: TGTGCCTGGAGGGAAGGATTAAACTATGGCTACACCTTC.

This chain connects TRBV4-1 to TRBJ1-6, with a tentative D call TRBD1 (6 bases). Germline V gene lookup returns CDR1 MGHRA and CDR2 YSYEKL. The CDR3 consists of 16 residues. V lost 1 base, J lost 6 bases, and 13 bases lay in between. The CDR3 bases are TGCGCCAGCAGCCAAGGGGGGGCTACGGGTAATTCACCCCTCCACTTT. Its protein product is CASSQGGATGNSPLHF.

The V and J genes are TRBV5-1 and TRBJ2-5; no reliable D call. V shed 5 bases and J shed 1 base, with 3 bases lying between them. CDR1 and CDR2 (germline): SGHRS, YFSETQ. CDR3 size: 11 residues. The CDR3 DNA reads as TGCGCCAGCAGAGCCCAAGAGACCCAGTACTTC. Translating it yields CASRAQETQYF.

The chain uses TRBV2 and TRBJ1-6, with 9 nucleotides matching TRBD1. V shed 5 bases, J shed 9 bases, and the junction held 8 bases outside the gene matches. This CDR3 is built from 15 residues. CDR1 is SNHLY, CDR2 FYNNEI, per germline. The CDR3 nucleotides read TGTGCCAGCAGTTACGGGACAGGGCGCAGTTCACCCCTCCACTTT. It codes for CASSYGTGRSSPLHF.

The chain carries TRBV2 and TRBJ2-6; D uncertain. The CDR3 contains 16 residues. V lost 5 bases and J lost 2, with 13 bases in between. Germline values: CDR1 SNHLY, CDR2 FYNNEI. CDR3 residues: CASSPLLFTGANVLTF. The CDR3 DNA is TGTGCCAGCAGTCCCCTACTCTTTACTGGGGCCAACGTCCTGACTTTC.

The chain couples TRBV9 to TRBJ2-2; 8 nucleotides match TRBD2. There are 16 residues in the CDR3. V lost 6 bases to trimming and J lost 1 base; unmatched junction nucleotides: 8. Germline V gene lookup returns CDR1 SGDLS and CDR2 YYNGEE. The CDR3 spells CASKYGSGRNTGELFF. The CDR3 coding sequence is TGTGCCAGCAAGTACGGAAGCGGGAGGAACACCGGGGAGCTGTTTTTT. Full variable domain (rest looked up from reference TRBV9 and TRBJ2-2): DSGVTQTPKHLITATGQRVTLRCSPRSGDLSVYWYQQSLDQGLQFLIQYYNGEERAKGNILERFSAQQFPDLHSELNLSSLELGDSALYFCASKYGSGRNTGELFFGEGSRLTVL.

DNA for the CDR3: TGTGCCACCGATAGCGGGAGCGCCCAAGAGACCCAGTACTTC. As protein: CATDSGSAQETQYF. This sequence joins TRBV24-1 and TRBJ2-5, with 9 bases fitting TRBD2. The V gene's germline CDR1 is KGHDR and CDR2 SFDVKD. V lost 9 bases and J lost 1; bases outside the gene matches: 5. The CDR3 extends over 14 amino acids.

This clone showed up just a few times. The chain combines TRBV5-1 with TRBJ2-7; D is perhaps TRBD2 (7 bases). CDR1 is SGHRS and CDR2 is YFSETQ in the germline V gene. This CDR3 is built from 15 residues. V was shortened by 2 bases and J by 2 bases, with 14 bases between the two germline ends. The CDR3 protein is CASSFEPGGPYEQYF. CDR3 bases: TGCGCCAGCAGCTTTGAGCCGGGGGGCCCCTACGAGCAGTACTTC. The complete variable domain, with remaining parts taken from reference TRBV5-1 and TRBJ2-7, reads KAGVTQTPRYLIKTRGQQVTLSCSPISGHRSVSWYQQTPGQGLQFLFEYFSETQRNKGNFPGRFSGRQFSNSRSEMNVSTLELGDSALYLCASSFEPGGPYEQYFGPGTRLTVT.

The chain links TRBV5-5 to TRBJ1-6; 7 positions match TRBD1. V was pared by 4 bases and J by 7 bases, with 5 bases of the junction left unmatched. This CDR3 contains 14 residues. Germline values: CDR1 SGHKS, CDR2 YYEKEE (reference sequence). The CDR3 here is CASSTGTANSPLHF. As DNA, the CDR3 is TGTGCCAGCAGCACCGGGACAGCCAATTCACCCCTCCACTTT.

The chain couples TRBV11-2 to TRBJ1-2; 8 bases line up with TRBD1. V dropped 6 bases and J dropped 4; count of bases not matched to a gene: 13. Germline V CDR1 and CDR2: SGHAT, FQNNGV. CDR3 length: 16 residues. The chain's CDR3 is CASSSDRGGSTYGYTF. CDR3 nucleotide sequence: TGTGCCAGCAGTTCCGACAGGGGTGGTTCTACCTATGGCTACACCTTC.

The CDR3, as DNA: TGTGCCAGCAGCTTACTAGTACAGAACACCGGGGAGCTGTTTTTT. Protein: CASSLLVQNTGELFF. The chain uses TRBV7-8 and TRBJ2-2; D is ambiguous. Trimming left V 2 bases short and J 1 base short, with 8 bases between. The CDR3 is 15 residues long. CDR1 is SGHVS and CDR2 is FQNEAQ in the germline V gene.

J is TRBJ1-6 and V is TRBV6-5; no firm D call. CDR1 is MNHEY and CDR2 is SVGAGI in the germline V gene. The CDR3 length is 14 residues. Trimming removed 0 bases at V and 10 bases at J, with 10 bases between. CDR3 region: CASSYSTTSSPLHF. CDR3 bases: TGTGCCAGCAGTTACTCTACAACCAGCTCACCCCTCCACTTT.

The rearrangement uses TRBV3-1 (or the pseudogene TRBV3-2) and TRBJ2-1; 11 bases are a match to TRBD2. V was clipped by 4 bases and J by 5 bases; unmatched bases: 4. This CDR3 has 15 residues. The germline V gene encodes CDR1 LGHDT and CDR2 YNNKEL (reference sequence). The CDR3 spells CASSRGTSGDNEQFF. As DNA, the CDR3 is TGTGCCAGCAGCCGCGGGACTAGCGGTGACAATGAGCAGTTCTTC.

This chain connects TRBV6-2 or TRBV6-3 to TRBJ2-3, with D possibly being TRBD2 (6 bases). CDR1 is MNHEY, CDR2 SVGEGT, per germline. Trimming stripped 1 base from V and 3 bases from J, with 14 bases between. This CDR3 spans 16 amino acids. The CDR3, as DNA: TGTGCCAGCAGTTACTACGGGAGTGGTTATACAGATACGCAGTATTTT. This translates into CASSYYGSGYTDTQYF.

V and J are TRBV28 and TRBJ2-7; no firm D call. Germline assignment: CDR1 MDHEN and CDR2 SYDVKM. Trimming cost V 9 bases and J 0 bases, with 15 bases left between them. The CDR3 covers 14 residues. In DNA, the CDR3 is TGTGCCAGTTTCCAGAAATCGAGCTCCTACGAGCAGTACTTC. This codes for CASFQKSSSYEQYF.